The TCR beta chain described here comes from a study of blood T cell repertoires in COVID-19. On the study more broadly: The United States, Italy and Spain supplied acute and convalescent COVID-19 samples. PBMCs, B-cell-depleted T cells, or T cells were the source of the cDNA or gDNA that made up the material.

Germline CDR1 is MNHNY and CDR2 is SVGAGI (reference sequence). Trimming took 10 bases from V and 2 from J, leaving 12 bases between them. The CDR3 has 14 residues. Authors' methods: Nucleated cell number was recorded as an estimate derived from reference gene primer amplification. Some clones are missing from TCRdb's copy, which holds only in-frame ones; the method was immunoSEQ multiplex PCR. The DNA was the basis for D and trimming; V, J and clone size are from that table. Of 90,000 or so clones in the sample, 89% were seen once. This chain links TRBV6-6 with TRBJ1-6; D gene unclear. Sequenced input: peripheral blood. This sequence was found in a woman aged 80 or over with active COVID-19. In DNA, the CDR3 is TGTGCCATCCAGCGGGAAACCTATAATTCACCCCTCCACTTT. It translates to CAIQRETYNSPLHF.